The sequence of this T cell receptor beta chain was determined in a study of blood T cell repertoires in COVID-19. Study summary: Samples of COVID-19 (acute and convalescent) were obtained from the United States, Italy and Spain. T cells, B-cell-depleted T cells, or PBMCs provided the cDNA or gDNA that served as material.

Germline loops: CDR1 SGHTA, CDR2 FQGNSA. The CDR3 runs to 16 residues. V shed 0 bases and J shed 0 bases, with 9 bases lying between them. Original data processing: How many nucleated cells were present was estimated from reference gene primer amplification. The protocol was immunoSEQ multiplex PCR, while the TCRdb copy is restricted to in-frame clones and leaves out a portion. The DNA gave D and trimming, while V, J and clone size come from that table. This table has some 120,000 clones, 80% appearing once. This clone showed up just a few times. The sequencing input was peripheral blood. V gene TRBV7-2 combines with J gene TRBJ1-3; no clear D gene. The TCR originated in a man aged 65 to 85 with acute or convalescent COVID-19. The DNA of the CDR3 is TGTGCCAGCAGCTTAGCGCCACCTAGCTCTGGAAACACCATATATTTT. Its translation is CASSLAPPSSGNTIYF. Looking up the rest from reference TRBV7-2 and TRBJ1-3 gives the full variable domain: GAGVSQSPSNKVTEKGKDVELRCDPISGHTALYWYRQSLGQGLEFLIYFQGNSAPDKSGLPSDRFSAERTGGSVSTLTIQRTQQEDSAVYLCASSLAPPSSGNTIYFGEGSWLTVV.